Listed below are T cell receptor beta chains from one sample, sequenced in a study of T-cell reconstitution after alpha-beta-depleted transplantation in children. Using its own MiXCR run on the PCR reads, TCRdb lists one record per CDR3 protein. Here the sample spans some 520,000 distinct CDR3 sequences, around a third being singletons. This specimen consisted of PBMCs from the stem cell graft donor, obtained from the stem cell graft. All receptors come from a human donor who donated a stem cell graft to a child with aplastic anemia. The CDR3 runs from the conserved cysteine through the conserved F or W. D genes are given only for firm matches. Where a row states a size, it is once, few, many or the class of an expanded clone; other rows omit it.

>TRBD1|TRBV11-2|TRBJ2-2|-
CASSLVGGQLRISGELFF
TGTGCCAGCAGCTTAGTAGGGGGACAGCTAAGGATCTCCGGGGAGCTGTTTTTT
>-|TRBV6-5|TRBJ2-3|-
CASGQRTDTQYF
TGTGCCAGCGGACAGCGCACAGATACGCAGTATTTT
>TRBD1|TRBV7-9|TRBJ2-3|-
CASSKGTRDSATDTQYF
TGTGCCAGCAGCAAGGGGACCCGGGACAGTGCGACAGATACGCAGTATTTT
>-|TRBV7-9|TRBJ2-1|once
CASSLVAVRGNEQFF
TGTGCCAGCAGCTTAGTGGCCGTCAGAGGGAATGAGCAGTTCTTC
>-|TRBV20-1|TRBJ2-2|-
CSARDLGGGNTGELFF
TGCAGTGCTAGAGATCTGGGGGGCGGAAACACCGGGGAGCTGTTTTTT
>-|TRBV20-1|TRBJ1-5|-
CSALSGRDDYYSNQPQHF
TGCAGTGCTCTTTCAGGACGTGATGATTATTATAGCAATCAGCCCCAGCATTTT
>-|TRBV7-2|TRBJ1-6|few
CASSLVVGSTGSPLHF
TGTGCCAGCAGCTTAGTTGTAGGCAGCACAGGATCACCCCTCCACTTT
>-|TRBV12-3/TRBV12-4|TRBJ1-2|-
CASSQGIHGYTF
TGTGCCAGCAGTCAGGGGATACATGGCTACACCTTC
>TRBD2|TRBV29-1|TRBJ2-7|-
CSVEYLSGRTYEQYF
TGCAGCGTTGAATATTTGAGCGGGAGGACCTACGAGCAGTACTTC
>-|TRBV12-3/TRBV12-4|TRBJ1-2|-
CASSLGPRTGYTF
TGTGCCAGCAGTTTAGGCCCGAGGACAGGCTACACCTTC
>-|TRBV7-9|TRBJ2-1|-
CASSFGSIIVDEQFF
TGTGCCAGCAGCTTCGGTAGTATTATCGTCGATGAGCAGTTCTTC
>-|TRBV12-3/TRBV12-4|TRBJ1-2|few
CASSLESKANYGYTF
TGTGCCAGCAGTTTGGAGTCCAAGGCTAACTATGGCTACACCTTC
>TRBD1|TRBV2|TRBJ2-7|-
CASIRDRSSNEQYF
TGTGCCAGCATCCGGGACAGGAGTTCTAACGAGCAGTACTTC
>-|TRBV15|TRBJ2-7|-
CATSNGYPAYEQYF
TGTGCCACCAGCAATGGGTATCCCGCCTACGAGCAGTACTTC
>-|TRBV30|TRBJ1-4|few
CAWSRLRGEKLFF
TGTGCCTGGAGCCGACTAAGGGGGGAAAAACTGTTTTTT
>-|TRBV9|TRBJ2-3|-
CASQRTSTDTQYF
TGTGCCAGCCAGCGGACGTCCACAGATACGCAGTATTTT
>TRBD2|TRBV20-1|TRBJ2-3|few
CSASRLAGEGWGTDTQYF
TGCAGTGCTAGTAGACTAGCGGGAGAAGGTTGGGGAACAGATACGCAGTATTTT
>-|TRBV20-1|TRBJ2-1|-
CSARDIGLASHNEQFF
TGCAGTGCTAGAGATATCGGTCTCGCCTCGCACAATGAGCAGTTCTTC
>-|TRBV12-3/TRBV12-4|TRBJ2-5|few
CASSPSGGQETQYF
TGTGCCAGCAGCCCCTCAGGAGGCCAAGAGACCCAGTACTTC
>TRBD1|TRBV6-2/TRBV6-3|TRBJ1-1|few
CASTSTGTNTEAFF
TGTGCCAGCACCTCGACAGGGACGAACACTGAAGCTTTCTTT
>-|TRBV18|TRBJ2-3|-
CASSQLEAQYF
TGTGCCAGCTCACAACTCGAGGCGCAGTATTTT
>-|TRBV5-1|TRBJ1-2|-
CASSLGGQAGGGYTF
TGCGCCAGCAGCTTGGGGGGGCAGGCAGGTGGAGGCTACACCTTC
>-|TRBV7-1|TRBJ2-2|-
CASSSGTLVTGELFF
TGTGCCAGCAGCTCCGGGACATTAGTCACCGGGGAGCTGTTTTTT
>TRBD1|TRBV7-2|TRBJ1-2|-
CASSFDRGTIAGYTF
TGTGCCAGCAGCTTTGACAGGGGTACGATCGCTGGCTACACCTTC